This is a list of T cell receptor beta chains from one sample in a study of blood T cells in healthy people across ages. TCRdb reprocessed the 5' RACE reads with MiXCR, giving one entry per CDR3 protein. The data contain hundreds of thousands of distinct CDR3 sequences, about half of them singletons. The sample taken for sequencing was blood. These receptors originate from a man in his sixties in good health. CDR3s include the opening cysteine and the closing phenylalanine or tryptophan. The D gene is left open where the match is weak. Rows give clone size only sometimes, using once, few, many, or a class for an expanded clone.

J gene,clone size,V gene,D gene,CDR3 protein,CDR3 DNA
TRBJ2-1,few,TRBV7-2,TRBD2,CASSVYSGSAYNEQFF,TGTGCCAGCAGCGTTTATAGCGGGAGTGCCTACAATGAGCAGTTCTTC
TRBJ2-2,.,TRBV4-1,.,CASSQAGQLNTGGLFF,TGCGCCAGCAGCCAAGCTGGGCAGTTAAACACCGGGGGGCTGTTTTTT
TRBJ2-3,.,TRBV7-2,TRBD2,CASSLGSLAGFGGDTQYF,TGTGCCAGCAGCTTAGGGTCACTAGCGGGGTTCGGAGGGGATACGCAGTATTTT
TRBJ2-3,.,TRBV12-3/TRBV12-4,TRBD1,CASSRTGRLSTDTQYF,TGTGCCAGCAGTCGGACAGGGAGATTGTCCACAGATACGCAGTATTTT
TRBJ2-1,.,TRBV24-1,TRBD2,CATSDGSGSPNEQFF,TGTGCCACCAGTGATGGTAGCGGGAGTCCCAATGAGCAGTTCTTC
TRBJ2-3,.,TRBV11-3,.,CASSRSGQTTDTQYF,TGTGCCAGCAGCCGGTCCGGACAGACCACAGATACGCAGTATTTT
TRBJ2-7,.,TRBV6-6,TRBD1,CASSKLQGNEQYF,TGTGCCAGCAGTAAACTACAGGGGAATGAGCAGTACTTC
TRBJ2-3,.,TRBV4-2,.,CASSRPGPKAGDTQYF,TGTGCCAGCAGCCGGCCGGGCCCAAAAGCGGGAGATACGCAGTATTTT
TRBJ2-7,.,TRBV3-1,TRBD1,CASSLAGTGNHEQYF,TGCGCCAGCAGCCTAGCCGGGACAGGGAACCACGAGCAGTACTTC
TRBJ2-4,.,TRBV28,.,CASSSTGAQGQNIQYF,TGTGCCAGCAGTTCCACCGGGGCCCAGGGCCAAAACATTCAGTACTTC
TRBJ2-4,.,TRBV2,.,CASLGGALAKNIQYF,TGTGCCAGCCTTGGGGGAGCCCTAGCCAAAAACATTCAGTACTTC
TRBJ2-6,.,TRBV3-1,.,CASSQGNSGANVLTF,TGTGCCAGCAGCCAAGGGAACTCTGGGGCCAACGTCCTGACTTTC
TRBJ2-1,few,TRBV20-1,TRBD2,CSARNPSGVNNEQFF,TGCAGTGCTAGAAATCCTAGCGGGGTTAACAATGAGCAGTTCTTC
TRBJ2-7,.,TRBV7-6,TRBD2,CASSLGELAGAGEQYF,TGTGCCAGCAGCTTAGGGGAACTAGCGGGAGCCGGGGAGCAGTACTTC
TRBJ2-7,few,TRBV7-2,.,CASSLAAQGMYEQYF,TGTGCCAGCAGCTTAGCGGCGCAGGGGATGTACGAGCAGTACTTC
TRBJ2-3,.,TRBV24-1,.,CATSDLDTDTQYF,TGTGCCACCAGTGACCTGGACACAGATACGCAGTATTTT
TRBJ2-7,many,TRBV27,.,CATITRRASYEQYF,TGTGCCACCATTACCCGGAGGGCCTCCTACGAGCAGTACTTC
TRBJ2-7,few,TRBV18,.,CASSSGTKYEQYF,TGTGCCAGCTCATCCGGGACAAAATACGAGCAGTACTTC
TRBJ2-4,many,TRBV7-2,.,CASSLVVRQAGKNIQYF,TGTGCCAGCAGCTTAGTGGTTCGTCAAGCTGGCAAAAACATTCAGTACTTC
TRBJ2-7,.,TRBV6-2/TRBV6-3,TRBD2,CASSVIAGDEQYF,TGTGCCAGCAGTGTAATAGCGGGAGACGAGCAGTACTTC
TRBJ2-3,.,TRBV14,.,CASSQTPSESSTDTQYF,TGTGCCAGCAGCCAAACCCCGTCCGAGAGTAGCACAGATACGCAGTATTTT
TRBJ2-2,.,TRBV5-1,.,CASSFSPSGTGELFF,TGCGCCAGCAGCTTCTCGCCGAGTGGAACCGGGGAGCTGTTTTTT
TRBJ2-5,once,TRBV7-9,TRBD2,CASSIREAQYF,TGTGCCAGCAGCATACGGGAGGCCCAGTACTTC
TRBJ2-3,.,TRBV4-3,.,CASSGEQLSTDTQYF,TGCGCCAGCAGCGGGGAGCAGCTGAGCACAGATACGCAGTATTTT
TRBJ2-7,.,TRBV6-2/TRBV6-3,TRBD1,CASRPDRGQQYF,TGTGCCAGCAGACCAGACAGGGGGCAGCAGTACTTC
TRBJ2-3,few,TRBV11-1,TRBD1,CASSLGGTATDTQYF,TGTGCCAGCAGCTTAGGAGGGACAGCTACAGATACGCAGTATTTT